This TCR beta chain was sequenced for a study of T cell responses to AZD1222 COVID-19 vaccine. On the study more broadly: The study pooled second doses at about 4 or about 12 weeks.

J gave up 0 bases and V 2 bases, and 2 bases lay outside the gene matches. Germline values: CDR1 SGDLS, CDR2 YYNGEE. The CDR3 is 15 residues long. The protocol was immunoSEQ multiplex PCR, while the TCRdb copy is restricted to in-frame clones and leaves out a portion. This table has 150,000 to 200,000 clones, 85% to 95% appearing once. Comments on this clone: The antigen is unknown. The same CDR3 is also encoded by other DNA sequences in this sample.

General study findings and limits: Donors were largely white British and mainly female; clonal diversity was possibly underestimated. The repertoires were collected only after the peak T cell response.

The specimen comprised peripheral blood, sampled on day 0 of AZD1222 vaccination. The chain joins TRBV9 to TRBJ2-1; TRBD2 matches at 7 bases. The source of this sequence is an adult in good health. In DNA form, the CDR3 reads TGTGCCAGCAGCGTCTCGGGGGGCTCCTACAATGAGCAGTTCTTC. Its translation: CASSVSGGSYNEQFF.